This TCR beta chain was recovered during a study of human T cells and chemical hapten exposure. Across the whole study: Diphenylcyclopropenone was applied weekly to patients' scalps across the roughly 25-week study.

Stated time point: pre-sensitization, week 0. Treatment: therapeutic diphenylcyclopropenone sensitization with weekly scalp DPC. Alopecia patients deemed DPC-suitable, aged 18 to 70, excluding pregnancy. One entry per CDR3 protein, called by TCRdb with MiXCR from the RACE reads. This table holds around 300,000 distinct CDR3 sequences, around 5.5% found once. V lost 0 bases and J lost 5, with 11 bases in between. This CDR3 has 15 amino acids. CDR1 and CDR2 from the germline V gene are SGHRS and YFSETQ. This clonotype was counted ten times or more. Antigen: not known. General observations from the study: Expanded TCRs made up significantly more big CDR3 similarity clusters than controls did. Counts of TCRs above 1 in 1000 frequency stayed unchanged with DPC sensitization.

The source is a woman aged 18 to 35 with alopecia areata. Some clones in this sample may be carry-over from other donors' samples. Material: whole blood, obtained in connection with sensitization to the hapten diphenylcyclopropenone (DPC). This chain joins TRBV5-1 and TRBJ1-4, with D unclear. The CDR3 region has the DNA TGCGCCAGCAGCTTGGAGGGCAGGCCGAATGAAAAACTGTTTTTT. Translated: CASSLEGRPNEKLFF.